This T cell receptor beta chain stems from a study of control samples from healthy donors and cancer patients. Method: immunoSEQ multiplex PCR; TCRdb's copy keeps in-frame clones and lacks some. Of roughly 220,000 clones listed, about 93% are singletons. The clonotype comes from a man aged 45 to 65 in good health. Specimen: blood.

DNA of the CDR3: TGCGCCAGCAGCCAAGGTCCGGGACCCAGGGTCTACGAGCAGTACTTC. Translated, it gives CASSQGPGPRVYEQYF. This chain joins TRBV4-3 and TRBJ2-7, with D tentatively TRBD1 or TRBD2 (5 bases each). This CDR3 is 16 amino acids long. Per the germline V gene, CDR1 is LGHNA and CDR2 is YSLEER. Deletions cut 1 base from V and 3 bases from J, with 16 bases between.